This TCR beta chain was sequenced during a study of blood T cell repertoires in COVID-19. Followed over time, Seattle patients had been enrolled while infection was active. The CDR3 has 13 residues. Trimming cost V 2 bases and J 9 bases, with 11 bases left between them. The germline gives CDR1 MNHNY, CDR2 SVGAGI (reference sequence). Generated by immunoSEQ multiplex PCR, the TCRdb table keeps only in-frame clones and is missing some. Among roughly 190,000 clones listed, 85% to 95% were seen once. The receptor was derived from a man aged 25 to 40 with COVID-19, enrolled during active disease. The sample consisted of peripheral blood. This chain connects TRBV6-6 to TRBJ2-1; D unresolved. The CDR3 sequence: CASSYLAPPEQFF. As DNA, the CDR3 is TGTGCCAGCAGTTACCTGGCTCCCCCTGAGCAGTTCTTC.